One and the same sample provided the 30 T cell receptor beta chains below, sequenced in a study of T cells after yellow fever vaccination. TCRdb redid the calling of the 5' RACE reads with MiXCR, one entry per CDR3 protein. The sample has approximately 110,000 distinct CDR3 sequences; 7.5% to 9.5% are singletons. The sequences come from CD8+ T cells sorted from PBMCs, collected 45 days after the yellow fever booster vaccination. The receptors derive from a young man who received the YFV17D yellow fever vaccine.

The table lists this clonotype with many counts. This chain uses TRBV11-2 with TRBJ2-1; 8 bases agree with TRBD2. CDR1 is SGHAT, CDR2 FQNNGV, per germline. J lost 1 base, V lost 1 base, and 6 bases had no gene match. This CDR3 region has 17 residues. The CDR3 DNA is TGTGCCAGCAGCTTAGTCTATAGCGGGATTTCCTACAATGAGCAGTTCTTC. It is translated as CASSLVYSGISYNEQFF.

This clonotype occurred many times. The gene calls are TRBV15 and TRBJ2-7; 15 bases are shared with TRBD2. There are 17 residues in the CDR3. Trimming removed 3 bases from V and 3 bases from J; junction bases left unmatched: 6. CDR1 and CDR2 from the germline V gene are LNHNV and YYDKDF (reference sequence). The CDR3: CATSSPGLAGGSYEQYF. Here the CDR3 DNA reads TGTGCCACCAGCAGCCCGGGACTAGCGGGAGGAAGCTACGAGCAGTACTTC.

The table lists this clonotype with many counts. The chain links TRBV18 to TRBJ2-3; 9 bases line up with TRBD2. The V gene end was trimmed by 2 bases and the J gene end by 3 bases; junction bases not matched to a gene: 3. The CDR3 has 15 residues. Germline V CDR1 and CDR2: KGHSH, LQKENI. CDR3 bases: TGTGCCAGCTCACCAATAGCGGGAGTTACAGATACGCAGTATTTT. It translates to CASSPIAGVTDTQYF.

This clonotype was found many times. This rearrangement joins TRBV7-2 to TRBJ2-1, with TRBD2 matching 7 bases. Germline CDR1 and CDR2: SGHTA and FQGNSA. The J segment lost 8 bases and the V segment lost 1 base, leaving 11 bases of the junction unmatched. This CDR3 is built from 16 residues. The CDR3 region has the DNA TGTGCCAGCAGCTTAGTTTTTGCGGGGGTACGCGATGAGCAGTTCTTC. It translates to CASSLVFAGVRDEQFF.

This clonotype was seen at least ten times. The chain is built from TRBV4-3 and TRBJ2-3; no clear D. There are 14 residues in the CDR3. The V end lost 1 base, the J end lost 0 bases, and 5 bases lay between the germline ends. CDR1 is LGHNA and CDR2 is YSLEER in the germline V gene. CDR3 amino acids: CASSQGGSTDTQYF. The CDR3, as DNA: TGCGCCAGCAGCCAAGGAGGTAGCACAGATACGCAGTATTTT.

The chain recombines TRBV4-3 with TRBJ2-1; D call uncertain. Trimming removed 1 base at V and 4 bases at J, with 11 bases between. CDR1 and CDR2 (germline): LGHNA, YSLEER. The CDR3 contains 15 residues. The CDR3 DNA sequence: TGCGCCAGCAGCCAAGGTCCCGGGCAGTACAATGAGCAGTTCTTC. Translating it yields CASSQGPGQYNEQFF.

Worth noting for this clonotype: At one boundary the junction diverges from the germline segment, which might be a read error. CDR3 amino acids: CASTLGSIEQFF. For the CDR3, the DNA is TGTGCCAGCACCTTAGGGTCGATTGAGCAGTTCTTC. V gene TRBV7-9 combines with J gene TRBJ2-1; D is ambiguous. CDR1 is SEHNR, CDR2 FQNEAQ, per germline (reference sequence). This CDR3 region has 12 residues.

This clonotype has at least ten counts. V and J are TRBV7-9 and TRBJ2-1, with D possibly called TRBD1 or TRBD2 (5 bases each). Germline CDR1 reads SEHNR; CDR2 reads FQNEAQ (reference sequence). The CDR3 has 11 amino acids. Trimming removed 11 bases from V and 9 bases from J, with 14 bases in between. CDR3 in amino acids: CAVVEGLEQFF. The CDR3, as DNA: TGTGCCGTAGTAGAGGGGCTTGAGCAGTTCTTC. The full variable domain, with the rest looked up from reference TRBV7-9 and TRBJ2-1, is DTGVSQNPRHKITKRGQNVTFRCDPISEHNRLYWYRQTLGQGPEFLTYFQNEAQLEKSRLLSDRFSAERPKGSFSTLEIQRTEQGDSAMYLCAVVEGLEQFFGPGTRLTVL.

The table lists this clonotype with many counts. CDR3: CSVDFETQYF. CDR3 coding DNA: TGCAGCGTTGATTTCGAGACCCAGTACTTC. J is TRBJ2-5 and V is TRBV29-1; no clear D gene. The CDR3 sequence is 10 residues long. The germline V gene has CDR1 SQVTM and CDR2 ANQGSEA. The V and J ends lost 3 bases and 5 bases respectively, with 4 bases between them.

This clonotype was found many times. This chain joins TRBV7-6 and TRBJ2-1; D remains ambiguous. The CDR3 runs to 12 residues. CDR1 is SGHVS, CDR2 FNYEAQ, per germline. The ends were cut back, 3 bases at V and 10 bases at J, with 10 bases in the middle. The CDR3 DNA reads as TGTGCCAGCAGCTTCGAGTCTCAAGAGCAGTTCTTC. Amino acid sequence: CASSFESQEQFF.

At least ten counts were recorded for this clonotype. The chain couples TRBV24-1 to TRBJ2-3; D is possibly TRBD2 (5 bases). Germline CDR1 KGHDR, CDR2 SFDVKD. There are 15 residues in the CDR3. Trimming took off 2 bases at V and 0 bases at J, with 8 bases between the two ends. CDR3 coding DNA: TGTGCCACCAGTGATTCGAGGGAAAGCACAGATACGCAGTATTTT. It encodes CATSDSRESTDTQYF.

The chain carries TRBV5-4 and TRBJ2-7, with 7 bases aligning to TRBD1. Germline V gene sequence: CDR1 SGHNT, CDR2 YYREEE (reference sequence). The V gene end was trimmed by 0 bases and the J gene end by 2 bases; junction bases not matched to a gene: 2. The CDR3 consists of 14 residues. CDR3 nucleotide sequence: TGTGCCAGCAGCTTGGAAGACAGGGCCTACGAGCAGTACTTC. It is translated as CASSLEDRAYEQYF.

This chain connects TRBV7-2 to TRBJ1-5; TRBD1 aligns across 7 bases. Germline CDR1 reads SGHTA; CDR2 reads FQGNSA. V lost 5 bases, J lost 5 bases, and 6 bases stayed unmatched. This CDR3 is built from 14 residues. The CDR3 spells CASSQAGGDQPQHF. CDR3 DNA: TGTGCCAGCAGCCAGGCAGGGGGTGATCAGCCCCAGCATTTT.

Concerning this clonotype itself: A much larger clonotype is one base distant, so this may be a read error. The V call is TRBV29-1, the J call TRBJ2-1; D remains ambiguous. Germline CDR1 and CDR2: SQVTM and ANQGSEA. This CDR3 has 10 amino acids. The V end lost 8 bases, the J end lost 7 bases, and 9 bases lay between the germline ends. The CDR3: CSFGKNEQFF. CDR3 nucleotides: TGCAGCTTTGGAAAGAATGAGCAGTTCTTC.

This clonotype was seen more than once but under ten times. The chain employs TRBV20-1 and TRBJ2-1, with D unclear. There are 11 residues in the CDR3. Germline values: CDR1 DFQATT, CDR2 SNEGSKA (reference sequence). V was pared by 3 bases and J by 5 bases, with 5 bases between. CDR3 amino acids: CSARQDNEQFF. The CDR3 coding sequence is TGCAGTGCTAGGCAGGACAATGAGCAGTTCTTC.

This clonotype was picked up many times. This chain connects TRBV6-1 to TRBJ2-7, with D perhaps matching TRBD2 (5 bases). The CDR3 is 16 amino acids. Deletions cut 7 bases from V and 4 bases from J, with 23 bases between. The germline V gene encodes CDR1 MNHNS and CDR2 SASEGT. CDR3 amino acids: CASKKGYKATGYEQYF. The DNA of the CDR3 is TGTGCCAGCAAAAAAGGGTATAAGGCGACGGGATACGAGCAGTACTTC.

This clonotype was observed at least ten times. This chain uses TRBV6-5 with TRBJ2-1; weak D call: TRBD1 (6 bases). V was clipped by 7 bases and J by 9 bases, with 13 bases between them. The CDR3 totals 12 residues. Germline values: CDR1 MNHEY, CDR2 SVGAGI. As DNA, the CDR3 is TGTGCCAGCAACCAAGGGGGAGTTGAGCAGTTCTTC. As protein: CASNQGGVEQFF.

This chain uses TRBV7-9 with TRBJ2-7; D is perhaps TRBD1 (6 bases). Germline V lookup: CDR1 SEHNR, CDR2 FQNEAQ (reference sequence). The CDR3 runs 15 residues. V lost 4 bases and J lost 7, with 20 bases in between. DNA of the CDR3: TGTGCCAGCAGCTCTCCGACAGGCTCCGTGAGAGAGCAGTACTTC. Translation gives CASSSPTGSVREQYF.

In this sample, this clonotype turned up many times. CDR3 sequence reads: CASSFNGYTF. The CDR3 DNA reads as TGTGCCAGCAGTTTCAATGGCTACACCTTC. The chain links TRBV12-3 or TRBV12-4 to TRBJ1-2; D is undetermined. This CDR3 has 10 residues. V gave up 3 bases and J gave up 6 bases, with 2 bases separating them.

This clonotype was seen at least ten times. V gene TRBV7-9 combines with J gene TRBJ2-7; D unclear. This CDR3 has 13 amino acids. V was clipped by 5 bases and J by 0 bases, with 8 bases between them. Germline V lookup: CDR1 SEHNR, CDR2 FQNEAQ (reference sequence). CDR3: CASSPQDSYEQYF. CDR3 coding DNA: TGTGCCAGCAGCCCCCAGGACTCCTACGAGCAGTACTTC. Drawing the rest from reference TRBV7-9 and TRBJ2-7, the complete variable domain is DTGVSQNPRHKITKRGQNVTFRCDPISEHNRLYWYRQTLGQGPEFLTYFQNEAQLEKSRLLSDRFSAERPKGSFSTLEIQRTEQGDSAMYLCASSPQDSYEQYFGPGTRLTVT.

This clonotype was found many times. The chain has TRBV12-3 or TRBV12-4 and TRBJ2-5; the D gene could be TRBD1 or TRBD2 (6 bases each). Deletions cut 6 bases from V and 7 bases from J, with 9 bases between. The CDR3 covers 11 residues. The chain's CDR3 is CASSSGATQYF. CDR3 coding DNA: TGTGCCAGCAGCTCGGGGGCGACCCAGTACTTC.

This clonotype was seen at least ten times. This chain connects TRBV6-5 to TRBJ2-5; 9 bases line up with TRBD2. Germline V gene data show CDR1 as MNHEY and CDR2 as SVGAGI. The CDR3 has 16 amino acids. With 4 bases clipped from V and 5 bases from J, the junction kept 11 bases outside the gene matches. The CDR3 loop reads CASSLTSSGERETQYF. The CDR3 DNA reads TGTGCCAGCAGTTTAACTTCTAGCGGGGAACGGGAGACCCAGTACTTC.

A few counts support this clonotype. The chain employs TRBV10-2 and TRBJ2-4; 8 bases agree with TRBD1. The germline gives CDR1 WSHSY, CDR2 SAAADI. V was clipped by 1 base and J by 6 bases; unmatched bases: 2. The CDR3 has 14 amino acids. The CDR3 region has the DNA TGCGCCAGCAGTGAGTACGGACAGGGAAACATTCAGTACTTC. The encoded protein is CASSEYGQGNIQYF.

The sample holds a few counts of this clonotype. The V call is TRBV12-3 or TRBV12-4, the J call TRBJ2-1, with D hard to call. The CDR3 has 11 residues. The ends were cut back, 7 bases at V and 5 bases at J, with 6 bases in the middle. The CDR3 spells CASTTNNEQFF. The CDR3 DNA reads as TGTGCCAGCACCACCAACAATGAGCAGTTCTTC.

Remarks on this clonotype: Given a much more abundant clone one base away, this may be a read error. The chain employs TRBV29-1 and TRBJ2-2; unclear D gene. V was pared by 5 bases and J by 4 bases, with 14 bases between. Germline assignment: CDR1 SQVTM and CDR2 ANQGSEA. This CDR3 is built from 14 residues. The CDR3 DNA reads as TGCAGCGTTAACAACCCCAGGTCCACCGGGGAGCTGTTTTTT. It translates to CSVNNPRSTGELFF.

This clonotype was detected a few times. The V gene is TRBV15, the J gene TRBJ1-2; TRBD1 matches 7 bases. The CDR3 contains 15 residues. The trim removed 1 base at V and 4 bases at J, leaving 6 bases unmatched. The germline V gene encodes CDR1 LNHNV and CDR2 YYDKDF (reference sequence). The CDR3 nucleotides are TGTGCCACCAGCAGAGCAGACAGGGCCACCTATGGCTACACCTTC. Translating it yields CATSRADRATYGYTF.

The V gene is TRBV5-4, the J gene TRBJ2-1; D not certain. Per the germline V gene, CDR1 is SGHNT and CDR2 is YYREEE (reference sequence). V lost 5 bases, J lost 6 bases, and 6 bases lay in between. This CDR3 contains 11 residues. The CDR3 DNA follows: TGTGCCAGCAGTACCACCAATGAGCAGTTCTTC. This gives the protein CASSTTNEQFF.

The V gene is TRBV4-3, the J gene TRBJ2-7, with D perhaps given as TRBD1 or TRBD2 (5 bases each). CDR1 LGHNA and CDR2 YSLEER come from the germline V gene. V lost 0 bases and J lost 0, with 12 bases in between. This CDR3 has 16 residues. The chain's CDR3 is CASSQDLPGTSYEQYF. The CDR3 DNA follows: TGCGCCAGCAGCCAAGATCTCCCAGGGACCTCCTACGAGCAGTACTTC.

This clonotype was detected ten times or more. The chain carries TRBV14 and TRBJ2-3; D is unresolved. The V end lost 4 bases, the J end lost 0 bases, and 11 bases lay between the germline ends. From germline, CDR1 is SGHDN and CDR2 FVKESK. This CDR3 is built from 15 residues. The CDR3 protein is CASSPKRPSTDTQYF. The CDR3 region has the DNA TGTGCCAGCAGCCCCAAGCGACCTAGCACAGATACGCAGTATTTT.

As for this clonotype: This sequence may be a read error, since a much larger clone differs from it by one base. The rearrangement joins TRBV9 to TRBJ2-5, with 10 bases fitting TRBD2. Germline V gene data show CDR1 as SGDLS and CDR2 as YYNGEE. Trimming cost V 3 bases and J 1 base; bases outside gene matches: 9. There are 17 residues in the CDR3. CDR3 DNA: TGTGCCAGCAGCGATGGACTAGCGGAGGGACTCCAAGAGACCCAGTACTTC. It specifies CASSDGLAEGLQETQYF.